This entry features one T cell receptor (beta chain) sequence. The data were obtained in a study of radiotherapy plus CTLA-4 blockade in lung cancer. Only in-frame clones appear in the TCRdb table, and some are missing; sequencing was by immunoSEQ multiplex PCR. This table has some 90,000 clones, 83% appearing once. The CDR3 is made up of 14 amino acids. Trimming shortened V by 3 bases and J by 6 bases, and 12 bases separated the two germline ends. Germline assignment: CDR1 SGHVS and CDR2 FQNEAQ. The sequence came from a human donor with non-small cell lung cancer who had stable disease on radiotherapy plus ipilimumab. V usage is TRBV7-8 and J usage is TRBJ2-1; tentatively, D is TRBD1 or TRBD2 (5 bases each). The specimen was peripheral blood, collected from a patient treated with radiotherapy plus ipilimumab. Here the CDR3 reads CASSLGETVNEQFF. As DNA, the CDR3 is TGTGCCAGCAGCTTGGGGGAGACGGTCAATGAGCAGTTCTTC.